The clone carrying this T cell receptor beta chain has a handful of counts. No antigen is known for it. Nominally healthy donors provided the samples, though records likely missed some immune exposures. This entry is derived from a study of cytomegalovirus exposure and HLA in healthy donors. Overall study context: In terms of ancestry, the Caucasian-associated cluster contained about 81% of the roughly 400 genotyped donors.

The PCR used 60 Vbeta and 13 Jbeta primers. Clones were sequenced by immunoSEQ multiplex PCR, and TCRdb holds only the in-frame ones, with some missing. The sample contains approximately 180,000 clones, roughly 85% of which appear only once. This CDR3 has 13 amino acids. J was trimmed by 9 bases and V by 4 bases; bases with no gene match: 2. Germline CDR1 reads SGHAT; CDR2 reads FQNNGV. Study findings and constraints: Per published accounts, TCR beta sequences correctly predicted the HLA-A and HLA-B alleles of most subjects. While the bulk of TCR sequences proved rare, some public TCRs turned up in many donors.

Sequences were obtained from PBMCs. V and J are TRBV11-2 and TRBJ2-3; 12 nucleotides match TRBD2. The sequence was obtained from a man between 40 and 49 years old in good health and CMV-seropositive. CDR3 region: CASSSTSGSTQYF. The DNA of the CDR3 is TGTGCCAGCAGCTCGACTAGCGGGAGCACGCAGTATTTT.